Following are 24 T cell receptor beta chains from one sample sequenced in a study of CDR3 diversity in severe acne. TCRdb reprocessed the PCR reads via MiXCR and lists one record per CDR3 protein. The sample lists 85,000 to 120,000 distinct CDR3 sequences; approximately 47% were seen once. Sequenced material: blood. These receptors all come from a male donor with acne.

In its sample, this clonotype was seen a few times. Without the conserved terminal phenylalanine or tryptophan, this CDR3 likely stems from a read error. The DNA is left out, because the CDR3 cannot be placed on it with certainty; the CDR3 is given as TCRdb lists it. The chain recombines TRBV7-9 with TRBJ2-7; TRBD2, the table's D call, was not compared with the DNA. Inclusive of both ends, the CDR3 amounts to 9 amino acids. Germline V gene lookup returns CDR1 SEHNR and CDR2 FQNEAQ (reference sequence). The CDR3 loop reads CASSPGLAG.

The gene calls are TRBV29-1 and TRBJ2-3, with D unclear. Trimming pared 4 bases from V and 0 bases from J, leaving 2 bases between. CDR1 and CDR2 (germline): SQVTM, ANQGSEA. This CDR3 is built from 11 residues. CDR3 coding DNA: TGCAGCGTTGTAAGCACAGATACGCAGTATTTT. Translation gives CSVVSTDTQYF.

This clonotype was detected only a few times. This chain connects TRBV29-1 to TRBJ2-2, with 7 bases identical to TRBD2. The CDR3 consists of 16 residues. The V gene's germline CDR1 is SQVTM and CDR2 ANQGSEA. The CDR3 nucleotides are TGCAGTGCTGTAGGATGGGGAGGGCCCGGCACCGGGGAGCTGTTTTTT. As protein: CSAVGWGGPGTGELFF.

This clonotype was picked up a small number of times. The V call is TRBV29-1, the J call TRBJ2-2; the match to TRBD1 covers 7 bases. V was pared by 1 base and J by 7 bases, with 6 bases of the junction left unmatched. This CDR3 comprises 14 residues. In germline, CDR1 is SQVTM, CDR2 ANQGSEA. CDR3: CSVEVSGTDGELFF. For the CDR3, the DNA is TGCAGCGTTGAAGTATCGGGGACAGACGGGGAGCTGTTTTTT.

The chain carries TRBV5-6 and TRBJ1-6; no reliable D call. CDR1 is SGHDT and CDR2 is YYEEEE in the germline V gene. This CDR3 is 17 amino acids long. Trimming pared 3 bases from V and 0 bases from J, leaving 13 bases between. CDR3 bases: TGTGCCAGCAGCTCAGCAAGCCGGGGCTCCTATAATTCACCCCTCCACTTT. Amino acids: CASSSASRGSYNSPLHF.

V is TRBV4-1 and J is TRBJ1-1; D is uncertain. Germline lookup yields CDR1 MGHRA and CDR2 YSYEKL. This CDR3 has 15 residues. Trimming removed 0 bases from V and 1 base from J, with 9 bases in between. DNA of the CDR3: TGCGCCAGCAGCCAAGACCGCCTTTCGAACACTGAAGCTTTCTTT. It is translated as CASSQDRLSNTEAFF.

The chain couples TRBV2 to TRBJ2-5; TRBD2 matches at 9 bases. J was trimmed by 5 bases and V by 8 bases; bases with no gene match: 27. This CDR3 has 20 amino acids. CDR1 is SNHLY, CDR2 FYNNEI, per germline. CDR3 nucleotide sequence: TGTGCCAGCGTCGAATTTGACGTAAAGAAGGTAGCGGGAGTATGGGAGACCCAGTACTTC. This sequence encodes CASVEFDVKKVAGVWETQYF.

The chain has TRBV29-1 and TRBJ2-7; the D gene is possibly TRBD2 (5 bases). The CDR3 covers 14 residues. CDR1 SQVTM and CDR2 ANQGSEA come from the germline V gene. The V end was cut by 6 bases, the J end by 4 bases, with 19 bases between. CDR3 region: CSVSMGSVEYEQYF. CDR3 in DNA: TGCAGCGTCTCAATGGGGAGTGTCGAGTACGAGCAGTACTTC.

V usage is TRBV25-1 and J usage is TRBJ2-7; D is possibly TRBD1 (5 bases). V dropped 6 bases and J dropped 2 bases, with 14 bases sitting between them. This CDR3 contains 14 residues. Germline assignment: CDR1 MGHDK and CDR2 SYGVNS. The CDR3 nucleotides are TGTGCCAGCAGCATACTGACAGCCGCCTACGAGCAGTACTTC. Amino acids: CASSILTAAYEQYF.

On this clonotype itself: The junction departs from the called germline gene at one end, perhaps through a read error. The CDR3 reads CASSYSPTYAGGECAF. The DNA for the CDR3 is TGTGCCAGCAGTTACTCCCCGACGTATGCAGGGGGCGAATGTGCCTTC. The chain has TRBV25-1 and TRBJ1-2, with 8 bases aligning to TRBD1. The CDR3 covers 16 residues. Germline-derived CDR1 and CDR2 are MGHDK and SYGVNS.

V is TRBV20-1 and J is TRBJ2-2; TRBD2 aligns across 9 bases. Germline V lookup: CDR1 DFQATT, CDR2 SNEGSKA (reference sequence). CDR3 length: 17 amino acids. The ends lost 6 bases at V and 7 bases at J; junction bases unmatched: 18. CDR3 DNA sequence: TGCAGTGCCACCTCGATTCTAGCGGGGACTAGTGGCGGGGAGCTGTTTTTT. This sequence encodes CSATSILAGTSGGELFF.

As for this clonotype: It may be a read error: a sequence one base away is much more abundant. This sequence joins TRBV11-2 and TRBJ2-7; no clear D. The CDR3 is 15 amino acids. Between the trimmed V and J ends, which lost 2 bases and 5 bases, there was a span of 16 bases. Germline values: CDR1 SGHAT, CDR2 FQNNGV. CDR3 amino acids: CASSLILPGRHEQYF. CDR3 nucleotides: TGTGCCAGCAGCTTAATATTACCGGGCAGGCACGAGCAGTACTTC. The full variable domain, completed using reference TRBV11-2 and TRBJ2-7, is EAGVAQSPRYKIIEKRQSVAFWCNPISGHATLYWYQQILGQGPKLLIQFQNNGVVDDSQLPKDRFSAERLKGVDSTLKIQPAKLEDSAVYLCASSLILPGRHEQYFGPGTRLTVT.

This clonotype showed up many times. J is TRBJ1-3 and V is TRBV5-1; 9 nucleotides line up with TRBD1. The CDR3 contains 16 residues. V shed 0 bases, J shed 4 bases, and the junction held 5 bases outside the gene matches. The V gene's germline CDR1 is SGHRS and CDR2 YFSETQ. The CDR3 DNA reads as TGCGCCAGCAGCTTGGCGTACAGGGGGCTCGGAAACACCATATATTTT. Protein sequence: CASSLAYRGLGNTIYF. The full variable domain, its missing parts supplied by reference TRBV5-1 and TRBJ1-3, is KAGVTQTPRYLIKTRGQQVTLSCSPISGHRSVSWYQQTPGQGLQFLFEYFSETQRNKGNFPGRFSGRQFSNSRSEMNVSTLELGDSALYLCASSLAYRGLGNTIYFGEGSWLTVV.

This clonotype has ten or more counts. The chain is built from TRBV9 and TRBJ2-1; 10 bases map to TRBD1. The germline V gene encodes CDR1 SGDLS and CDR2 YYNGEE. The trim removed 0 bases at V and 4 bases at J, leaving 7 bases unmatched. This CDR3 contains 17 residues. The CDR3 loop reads CASSVDIRDRGYNEQFF. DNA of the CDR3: TGTGCCAGCAGCGTAGATATAAGGGACAGGGGATACAATGAGCAGTTCTTC.

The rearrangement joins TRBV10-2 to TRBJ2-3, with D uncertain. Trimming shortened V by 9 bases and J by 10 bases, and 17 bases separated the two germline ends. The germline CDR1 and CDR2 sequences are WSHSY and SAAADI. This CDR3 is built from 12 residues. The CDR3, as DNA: TGCGCCAGTCACCTCGACCGGCATCCGCAGTATTTT. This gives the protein CASHLDRHPQYF.

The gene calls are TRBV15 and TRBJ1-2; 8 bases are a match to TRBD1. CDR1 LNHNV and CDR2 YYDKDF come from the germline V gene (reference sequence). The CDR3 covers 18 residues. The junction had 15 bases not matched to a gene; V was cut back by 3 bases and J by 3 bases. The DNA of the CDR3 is TGTGCCACCAGCAGGTCCGCATTTCAGGGGGCTAATGACTATGGCTACACCTTC. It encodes CATSRSAFQGANDYGYTF.

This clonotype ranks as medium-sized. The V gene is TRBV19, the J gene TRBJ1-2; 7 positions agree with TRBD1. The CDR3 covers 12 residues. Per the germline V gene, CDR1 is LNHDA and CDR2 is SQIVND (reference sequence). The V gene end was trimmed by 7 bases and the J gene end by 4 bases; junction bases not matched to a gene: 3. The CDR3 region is CASTDRVYGYTF. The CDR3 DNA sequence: TGTGCCAGTACAGACAGGGTCTATGGCTACACCTTC.

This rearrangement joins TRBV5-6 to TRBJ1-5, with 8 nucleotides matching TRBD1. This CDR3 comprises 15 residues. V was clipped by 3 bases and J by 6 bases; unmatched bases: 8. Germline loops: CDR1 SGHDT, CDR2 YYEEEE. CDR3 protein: CASSSGGQVIQPQHF. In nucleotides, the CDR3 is TGTGCCAGCAGCTCCGGGGGACAGGTGATTCAGCCCCAGCATTTT. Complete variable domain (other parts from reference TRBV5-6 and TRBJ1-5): DAGVTQSPTHLIKTRGQQVTLRCSPKSGHDTVSWYQQALGQGPQFIFQYYEEEERQRGNFPDRFSGHQFPNYSSELNVNALLLGDSALYLCASSSGGQVIQPQHFGDGTRLSIL.

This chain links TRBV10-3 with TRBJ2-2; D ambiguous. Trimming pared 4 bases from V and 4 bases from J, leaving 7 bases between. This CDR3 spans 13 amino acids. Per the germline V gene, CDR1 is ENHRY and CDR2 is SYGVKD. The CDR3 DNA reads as TGTGCCATCAGTGGCACCATCACCGGGGAGCTGTTTTTT. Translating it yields CAISGTITGELFF.

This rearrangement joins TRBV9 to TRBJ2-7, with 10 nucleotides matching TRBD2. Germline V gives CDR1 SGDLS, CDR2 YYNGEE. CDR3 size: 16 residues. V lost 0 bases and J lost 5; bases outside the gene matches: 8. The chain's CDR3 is CASSVVGLAGVDEQYF. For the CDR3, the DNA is TGTGCCAGCAGCGTAGTAGGCCTAGCGGGAGTCGACGAGCAGTACTTC.

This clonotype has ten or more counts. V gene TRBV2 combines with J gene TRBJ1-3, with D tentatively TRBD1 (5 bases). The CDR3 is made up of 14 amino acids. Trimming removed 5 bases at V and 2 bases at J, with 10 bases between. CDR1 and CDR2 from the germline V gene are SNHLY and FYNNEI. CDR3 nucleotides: TGTGCCAGCAGTCAGGGTTTCGCTGGAAACACCATATATTTT. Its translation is CASSQGFAGNTIYF.

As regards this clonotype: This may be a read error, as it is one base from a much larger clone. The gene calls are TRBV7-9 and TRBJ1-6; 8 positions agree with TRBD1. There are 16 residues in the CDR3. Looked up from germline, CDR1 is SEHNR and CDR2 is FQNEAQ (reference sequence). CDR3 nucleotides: TGTACCAGCAGCCTAGACAGGGGTTCCCTAAATTCACCCCTCCACTTT. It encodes CTSSLDRGSLNSPLHF.

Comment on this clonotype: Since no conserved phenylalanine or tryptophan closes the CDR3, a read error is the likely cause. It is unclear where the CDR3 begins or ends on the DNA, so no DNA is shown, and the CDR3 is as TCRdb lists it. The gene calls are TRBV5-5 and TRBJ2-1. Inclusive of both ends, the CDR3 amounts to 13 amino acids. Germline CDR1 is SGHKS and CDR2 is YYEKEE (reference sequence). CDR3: CASSWGLNNEQTL.

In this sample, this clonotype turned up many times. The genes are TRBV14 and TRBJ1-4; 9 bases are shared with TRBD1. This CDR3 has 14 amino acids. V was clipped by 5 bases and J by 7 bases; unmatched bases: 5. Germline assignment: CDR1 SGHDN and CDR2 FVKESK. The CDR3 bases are TGTGCCAGCAGCTTCGGGACAGGGACTGAAAAACTGTTTTTT. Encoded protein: CASSFGTGTEKLFF.